This TCR beta chain is drawn from a study of cytomegalovirus exposure and HLA in healthy donors. Study-wide results and caveats: Looking again later, the authors saw that most CMV-associated TCR beta chains seemed HLA-restricted. Clonal expansion was found to be greater in HLA-associated TCR beta chains than in equally common others in a later analysis. In a later analysis, TCR beta V- and J-gene trimming showed a link to a missense DCLRE1C variant.

Both 60 Vbeta primers and 13 Jbeta primers went into the PCR. Source study methods: Around 11 million shared chains were among the roughly 78 million unique TCR beta chains that a later analysis counted. Measured with immunoSEQ multiplex PCR; TCRdb has only the in-frame clones, and not every one. V and J calls and clone size are those listed in that table; D and trimming were worked out from the DNA. This table has more than 150,000 clones, around 80% appearing once. There are a few counts of this clone. Its antigen is not known. The CDR3 consists of 14 residues. V was trimmed by 6 bases and J by 4 bases, leaving 13 bases between them. CDR1 MDHEN and CDR2 SYDVKM come from the germline V gene.

The receptor's source is a woman aged 40 to 50 in good health and CMV-seropositive. The specimen was PBMCs. The J gene is TRBJ1-3, the V gene TRBV28; D remains ambiguous. The CDR3 region has the DNA TGTGCCAGCAGGCCACGAGGGTCAGGAAACACCATATATTTT. Protein sequence: CASRPRGSGNTIYF. Together with reference TRBV28 and TRBJ1-3, the CDR3 gives the full variable domain: DVKVTQSSRYLVKRTGEKVFLECVQDMDHENMFWYRQDPGLGLRLIYFSYDVKMKEKGDIPEGYSVSREKKERFSLILESASTNQTSMYLCASRPRGSGNTIYFGEGSWLTVV.